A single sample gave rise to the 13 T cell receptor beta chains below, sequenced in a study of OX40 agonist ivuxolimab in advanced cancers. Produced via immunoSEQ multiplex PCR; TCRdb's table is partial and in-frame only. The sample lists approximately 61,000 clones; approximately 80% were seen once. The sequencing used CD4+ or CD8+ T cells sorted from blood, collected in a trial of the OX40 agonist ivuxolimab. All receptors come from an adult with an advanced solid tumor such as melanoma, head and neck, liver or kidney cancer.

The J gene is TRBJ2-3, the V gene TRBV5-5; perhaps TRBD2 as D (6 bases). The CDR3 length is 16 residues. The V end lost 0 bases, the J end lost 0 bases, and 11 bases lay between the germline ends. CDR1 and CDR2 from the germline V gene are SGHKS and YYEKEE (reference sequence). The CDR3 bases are TGTGCCAGCAGCTTGGGATTGCGGGGTAGCACAGATACGCAGTATTTT. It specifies CASSLGLRGSTDTQYF.

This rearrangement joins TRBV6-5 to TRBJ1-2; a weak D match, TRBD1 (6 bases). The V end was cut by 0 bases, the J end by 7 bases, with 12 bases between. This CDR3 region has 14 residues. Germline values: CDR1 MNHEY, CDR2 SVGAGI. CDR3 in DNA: TGTGCCAGCAGTTACTCGAACTACAGGGCTGGCTACACCTTC. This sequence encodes CASSYSNYRAGYTF.

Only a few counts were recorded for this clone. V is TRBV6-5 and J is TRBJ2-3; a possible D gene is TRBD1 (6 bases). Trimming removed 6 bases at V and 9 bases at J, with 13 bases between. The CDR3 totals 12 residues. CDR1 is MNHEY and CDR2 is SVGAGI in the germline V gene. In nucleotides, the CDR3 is TGTGCCAGCAGCACCAGGGGTATCACGCAGTATTTT. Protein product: CASSTRGITQYF.

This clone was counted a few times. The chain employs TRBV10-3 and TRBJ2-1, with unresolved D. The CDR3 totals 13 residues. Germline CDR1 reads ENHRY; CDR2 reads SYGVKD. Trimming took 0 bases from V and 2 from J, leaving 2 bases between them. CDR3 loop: CAISESPYNEQFF. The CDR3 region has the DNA TGTGCCATCAGTGAGTCGCCCTACAATGAGCAGTTCTTC.

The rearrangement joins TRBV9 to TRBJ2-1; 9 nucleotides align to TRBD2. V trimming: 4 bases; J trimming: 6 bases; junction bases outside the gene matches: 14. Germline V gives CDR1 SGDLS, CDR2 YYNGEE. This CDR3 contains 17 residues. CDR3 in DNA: TGTGCCAGCAGCCCCGAGGTTAGCGGGAGAGGGGTCAATGAGCAGTTCTTC. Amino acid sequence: CASSPEVSGRGVNEQFF.

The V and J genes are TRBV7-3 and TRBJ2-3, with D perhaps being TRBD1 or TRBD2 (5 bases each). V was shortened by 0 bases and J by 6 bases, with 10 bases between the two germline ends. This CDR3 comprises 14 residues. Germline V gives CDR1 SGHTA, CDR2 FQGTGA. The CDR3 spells CASSLTLGDDTQYF. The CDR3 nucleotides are TGTGCCAGCAGCTTAACTCTTGGGGACGATACGCAGTATTTT.

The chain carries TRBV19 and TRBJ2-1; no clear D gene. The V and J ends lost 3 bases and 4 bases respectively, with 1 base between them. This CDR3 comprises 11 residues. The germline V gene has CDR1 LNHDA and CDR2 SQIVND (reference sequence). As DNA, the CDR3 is TGTGCCAGTAGTATTTACAATGAGCAGTTCTTC. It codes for CASSIYNEQFF.

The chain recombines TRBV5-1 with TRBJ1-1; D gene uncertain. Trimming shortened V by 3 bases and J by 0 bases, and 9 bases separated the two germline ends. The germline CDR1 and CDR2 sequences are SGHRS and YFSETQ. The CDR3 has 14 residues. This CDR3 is CASSSQTVNTEAFF. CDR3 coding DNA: TGCGCCAGCAGCTCCCAAACAGTGAACACTGAAGCTTTCTTT. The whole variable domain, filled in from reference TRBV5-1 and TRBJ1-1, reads KAGVTQTPRYLIKTRGQQVTLSCSPISGHRSVSWYQQTPGQGLQFLFEYFSETQRNKGNFPGRFSGRQFSNSRSEMNVSTLELGDSALYLCASSSQTVNTEAFFGQGTRLTVV.

This CDR3 reads CASSLDQYAFF. The CDR3 nucleotides read TGTGCCAGCAGCTTAGATCAGTACGCTTTCTTT. J is TRBJ1-1 and V is TRBV11-3; D is unresolved. Germline CDR1 and CDR2: SGHNT and YENEEA. There are 11 residues in the CDR3. The ends were cut back, 0 bases at V and 11 bases at J, with 7 bases in the middle.

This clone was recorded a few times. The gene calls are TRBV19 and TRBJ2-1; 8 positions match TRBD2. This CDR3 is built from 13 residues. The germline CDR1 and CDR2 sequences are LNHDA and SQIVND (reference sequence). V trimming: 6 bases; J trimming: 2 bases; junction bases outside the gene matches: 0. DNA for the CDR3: TGTGCCAGTAGCGGGAGGGCCTACAATGAGCAGTTCTTC. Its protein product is CASSGRAYNEQFF.

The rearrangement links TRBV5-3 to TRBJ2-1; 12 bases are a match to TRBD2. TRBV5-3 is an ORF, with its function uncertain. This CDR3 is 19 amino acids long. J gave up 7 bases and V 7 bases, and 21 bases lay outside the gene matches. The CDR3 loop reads CARESRGASGRAFVNEQFF. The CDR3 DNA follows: TGTGCCAGAGAATCCAGGGGAGCTAGCGGGAGGGCATTCGTAAATGAGCAGTTCTTC.

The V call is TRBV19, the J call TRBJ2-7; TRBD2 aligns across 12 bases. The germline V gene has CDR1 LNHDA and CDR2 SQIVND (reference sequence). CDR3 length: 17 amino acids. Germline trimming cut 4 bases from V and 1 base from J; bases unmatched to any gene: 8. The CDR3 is CASSRGLAGVRSYEQYF. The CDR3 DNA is TGTGCCAGTAGTAGGGGACTAGCGGGTGTGAGGTCCTACGAGCAGTACTTC.

CDR3 amino acids: CASSQGGAENEQFF. The CDR3 DNA reads TGTGCCAGCAGCCAGGGCGGAGCGGAGAATGAGCAGTTCTTC. The chain recombines TRBV4-2 with TRBJ2-1, with D possibly being TRBD2 (5 bases). CDR1 and CDR2 (germline): LGHNA, YNFKEQ. The CDR3 length is 14 residues. V lost 3 bases and J 7 bases, leaving 13 bases between the germline ends.